The rows below give T cell receptor beta chains drawn from one sample of a study of regulatory T cells in long-lasting Graves disease. TCRdb called the multiplex PCR reads again in MiXCR, with one record for every CDR3 protein. The repertoire holds roughly 560,000 distinct CDR3 sequences, with 9.5% to 15% as singletons. This sample was also put to use in a study of T cells in Graves' hyperthyroidism and ophthalmopathy.

The source material was peripheral blood mononuclear cells (PBMCs), sampled at new diagnosis, from a patient treated with antithyroid drugs. The receptors originated from a woman in her 30s with Graves disease. The CDR3 runs from the conserved cysteine through the conserved F or W. The D gene is left open where the match is weak. The listing skips clone size in some rows; elsewhere it reads once, few, many or a size class.

abundance: many; len: 15; d_gene: TRBD1; v_gene: TRBV28; j_gene: TRBJ2-1; CDR3nt: TGTGCCAGCAGTCCCACAGGGGGAATCAACAATGAGCAGTTCTTC; CDR3aa: CASSPTGGINNEQFF
abundance: .; len: 13; d_gene: .; v_gene: TRBV7-6; j_gene: TRBJ2-1; CDR3nt: TGTGCCAGCAGCTTACTAGGGGTGGATGAGCAGTTCTTC; CDR3aa: CASSLLGVDEQFF
abundance: many; len: 15; d_gene: TRBD1; v_gene: TRBV6-1; j_gene: TRBJ1-2; CDR3nt: TGTGCCAGCAGCCCCCGGGACAGGGAGGTGTATGGCTACACCTTC; CDR3aa: CASSPRDREVYGYTF
abundance: .; len: 15; d_gene: TRBD2; v_gene: TRBV29-1; j_gene: TRBJ2-5; CDR3nt: TGCAGCACCTTGGGGACTAGCGGGACCGAGGAGACCCAGTACTTC; CDR3aa: CSTLGTSGTEETQYF
abundance: many; len: 17; d_gene: TRBD2; v_gene: TRBV24-1; j_gene: TRBJ2-1; CDR3nt: TGTGCCACCAGTGGTCAGGGGGTGGCTAGCGGGAGGTATGAGCAGTTCTTC; CDR3aa: CATSGQGVASGRYEQFF
abundance: many; len: 17; d_gene: TRBD2; v_gene: TRBV19; j_gene: TRBJ2-1; CDR3nt: TGTGCCAGTAGTAGGTTCTCTCGACTAGCGGTATACAATGAGCAGTTCTTC; CDR3aa: CASSRFSRLAVYNEQFF
abundance: many; len: 14; d_gene: .; v_gene: TRBV15; j_gene: TRBJ1-2; CDR3nt: TGTGCCACCAGCAGAGGCAGCCGCGGCTATGGCTACACCTTC; CDR3aa: CATSRGSRGYGYTF
abundance: many; len: 12; d_gene: .; v_gene: TRBV7-8; j_gene: TRBJ2-1; CDR3nt: TGTGCCAGCAGCTTAGTATTTAATGAGCAGTTCTTC; CDR3aa: CASSLVFNEQFF
abundance: few; len: 13; d_gene: TRBD2; v_gene: TRBV7-9; j_gene: TRBJ2-2; CDR3nt: TGTGCCATAGAAGAGGGGAGGGGCCGGGAGCTGTTTTTT; CDR3aa: CAIEEGRGRELFF
abundance: many; len: 14; d_gene: TRBD1; v_gene: TRBV10-3; j_gene: TRBJ2-7; CDR3nt: TGTGCCATCAGTGACCGGGACAGGGATGGCGAGCAGTACTTC; CDR3aa: CAISDRDRDGEQYF
abundance: few; len: 15; d_gene: .; v_gene: TRBV12-3/TRBV12-4; j_gene: TRBJ2-2; CDR3nt: TGTGCCAGCACCTTTGGGGGACTTAACACCGGGGAGCTGTTTTTT; CDR3aa: CASTFGGLNTGELFF
abundance: few; len: 13; d_gene: .; v_gene: TRBV30; j_gene: TRBJ1-1; CDR3nt: TGTGCCTGGAGTTGGGGCTTGGGCACTGAAGCTTTCTTT; CDR3aa: CAWSWGLGTEAFF
abundance: few; len: 16; d_gene: .; v_gene: TRBV5-1; j_gene: TRBJ2-2; CDR3nt: TGCGCCAGCAGGAAGGGCCAGTCGGCGAACACCGGGGAGCTGTTTTTT; CDR3aa: CASRKGQSANTGELFF
abundance: many; len: 13; d_gene: TRBD1; v_gene: TRBV29-1; j_gene: TRBJ1-5; CDR3nt: TGCAGCGTCGTTGACAGGGGCAATCAGCCCCAGCATTTT; CDR3aa: CSVVDRGNQPQHF
abundance: many; len: 17; d_gene: .; v_gene: TRBV27; j_gene: TRBJ1-4; CDR3nt: TGTGCCAGCAGTTTATACCCCAAGGGGGGGGCACGGGAAAAACTGTTTTTT; CDR3aa: CASSLYPKGGAREKLFF
abundance: .; len: 15; d_gene: TRBD2; v_gene: TRBV7-9; j_gene: TRBJ2-1; CDR3nt: TGTGCCAGCAGCTTCGTAGCGGGAGCCGGGGATGAGCAGTTCTTC; CDR3aa: CASSFVAGAGDEQFF
abundance: many; len: 13; d_gene: TRBD2; v_gene: TRBV29-1; j_gene: TRBJ2-3; CDR3nt: TGCAGCGTCGGCGGGAGTACCGCAGATACGCAGTATTTT; CDR3aa: CSVGGSTADTQYF
abundance: many; len: 17; d_gene: TRBD1; v_gene: TRBV28; j_gene: TRBJ1-1; CDR3nt: TGTGCCAGCAGCCTAAGTCCCGGGACAGGTTGGAACACTGAAGCTTTCTTT; CDR3aa: CASSLSPGTGWNTEAFF
abundance: many; len: 12; d_gene: .; v_gene: TRBV5-4; j_gene: TRBJ2-2; CDR3nt: TGTGCCAGCAGCACCCGCTTGGGGGAGCTGTTTTTT; CDR3aa: CASSTRLGELFF
abundance: many; len: 14; d_gene: TRBD1; v_gene: TRBV28; j_gene: TRBJ2-7; CDR3nt: TGTGCCAGCAGTCTACAGGGGGTTCCCTACGAGCAGTACTTC; CDR3aa: CASSLQGVPYEQYF
abundance: few; len: 13; d_gene: .; v_gene: TRBV12-5; j_gene: TRBJ1-1; CDR3nt: TGTGCTAGTGGTTTCGTCCGGAACACTGAAGCTTTCTTT; CDR3aa: CASGFVRNTEAFF
abundance: many; len: 11; d_gene: .; v_gene: TRBV11-3; j_gene: TRBJ2-7; CDR3nt: TGTGCCAGCAGCCTCTCCGCTGAGCAGTACTTC; CDR3aa: CASSLSAEQYF
abundance: .; len: 12; d_gene: .; v_gene: TRBV19; j_gene: TRBJ2-1; CDR3nt: TGTGCCAGTAGCCCAGGCTCCGAAGGGCAGTTCTTC; CDR3aa: CASSPGSEGQFF
abundance: many; len: 13; d_gene: .; v_gene: TRBV12-3/TRBV12-4; j_gene: TRBJ2-1; CDR3nt: TGTGCCAGCAGGAGGACGGACTACAATGAGCAGTTCTTC; CDR3aa: CASRRTDYNEQFF
abundance: many; len: 16; d_gene: .; v_gene: TRBV19; j_gene: TRBJ1-2; CDR3nt: TGTGCCAGTATAGGGTTGGGCAGTTGGGCCCGCTATGGCTACACCTTC; CDR3aa: CASIGLGSWARYGYTF